This T cell receptor beta chain stems from a study of blood T cell repertoires in COVID-19. J lost 0 bases, V lost 0 bases, and 2 bases had no gene match. The CDR3 is made up of 16 amino acids. From germline, CDR1 is KGHSH and CDR2 LQKENI. Method: immunoSEQ multiplex PCR; TCRdb's copy keeps in-frame clones and lacks some. The table has about 50,000 clones, roughly nine tenths seen once; the top ten hold approximately 3%. Source material: PBMCs or T cells enriched from blood (not recorded which). The rearrangement links TRBV18 to TRBJ2-1; TRBD2 agrees at 7 bases. This clonotype was sampled from a woman aged 50 to 65 who had recovered from COVID-19. CDR3 amino acids: CASSPPGRSSYNEQFF. CDR3 nucleotide sequence: TGTGCCAGCTCACCACCCGGGAGGAGCTCCTACAATGAGCAGTTCTTC.